The clone carrying this T cell receptor (beta chain) turned up a few times. A TCRbeta library incorporating unique molecular identifiers was prepared. TCRdb redid the calling of the PCR reads with MiXCR, one entry per CDR3 protein. The table shows about 540,000 distinct CDR3 sequences, with about 16% occurring only once. The data are from a study of T-cell reconstitution after alpha-beta-depleted transplantation in children. This CDR3 is 16 amino acids long. Trimming cost V 0 bases and J 0 bases, with 9 bases left between them. Germline V gives CDR1 SGHVS, CDR2 FQNEAQ. The TCR was taken from a human donor who donated a stem cell graft to a child with acute lymphoblastic leukemia. The chain is built from TRBV7-8 and TRBJ1-3; D unclear. The source was PBMCs from the stem cell graft donor, collected from the stem cell graft. The CDR3 sequence: CASSLAPSSSGNTIYF. The CDR3 DNA reads TGTGCCAGCAGCTTAGCTCCATCTAGCTCTGGAAACACCATATATTTT.